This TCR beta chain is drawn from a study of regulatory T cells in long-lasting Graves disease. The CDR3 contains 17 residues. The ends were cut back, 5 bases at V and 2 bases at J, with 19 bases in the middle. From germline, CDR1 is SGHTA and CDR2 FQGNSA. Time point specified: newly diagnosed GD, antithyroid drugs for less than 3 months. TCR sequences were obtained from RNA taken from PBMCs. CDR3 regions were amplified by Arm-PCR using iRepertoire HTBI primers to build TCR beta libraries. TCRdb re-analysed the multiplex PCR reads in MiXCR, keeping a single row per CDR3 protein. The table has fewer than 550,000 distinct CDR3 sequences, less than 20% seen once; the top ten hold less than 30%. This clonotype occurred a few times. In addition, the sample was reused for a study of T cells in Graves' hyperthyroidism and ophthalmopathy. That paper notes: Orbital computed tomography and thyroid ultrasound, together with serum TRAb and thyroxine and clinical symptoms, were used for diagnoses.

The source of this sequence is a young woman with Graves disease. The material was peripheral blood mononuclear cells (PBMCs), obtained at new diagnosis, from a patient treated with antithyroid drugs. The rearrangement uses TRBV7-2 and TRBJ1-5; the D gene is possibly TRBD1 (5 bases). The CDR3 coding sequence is TGTGCCAGCAGCCAATCAGGCCAGGGTTTAGGCAATCAGCCCCAGCATTTT. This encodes CASSQSGQGLGNQPQHF.